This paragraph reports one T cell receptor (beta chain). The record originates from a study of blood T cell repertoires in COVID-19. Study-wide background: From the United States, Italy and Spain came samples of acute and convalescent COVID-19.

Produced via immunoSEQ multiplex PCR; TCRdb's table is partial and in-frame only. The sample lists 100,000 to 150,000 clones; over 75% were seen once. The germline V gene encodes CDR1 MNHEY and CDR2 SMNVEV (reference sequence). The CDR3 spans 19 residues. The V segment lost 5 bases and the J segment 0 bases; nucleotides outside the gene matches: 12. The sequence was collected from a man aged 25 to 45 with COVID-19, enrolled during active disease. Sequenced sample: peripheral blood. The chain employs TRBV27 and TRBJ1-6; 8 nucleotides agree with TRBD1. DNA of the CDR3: TGTGCCAGCAGTGTTAGATCGTGGACAGGGAGCTCCTATAATTCACCCCTCCACTTT. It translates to CASSVRSWTGSSYNSPLHF.